Given below is one TCR beta chain in context. Its antigen is currently unknown. The data were obtained in a study of fetal regulatory T cell absence and autoimmunity. Sequencing was at survey level. Assay used: immunoSEQ multiplex PCR; TCRdb lists only in-frame clones, some missing. The sample has 45,000 to 50,000 clones, about 80% seen once. Trimming took off 2 bases at V and 8 bases at J, with 15 bases between the two ends. The CDR3 runs 14 residues. Germline lookup yields CDR1 SNHLY and CDR2 FYNNEI. Study-wide results and caveats: Pancreas TCRs were oligoclonally enriched versus cord blood, some clones over 85-fold. The oligoclonal enrichment was interpreted as supporting antigen-driven pancreatic autoimmunity before birth in IPEX syndrome.

The source of this sequence is a newborn boy with IPEX syndrome. Sequencing was performed on cord blood. The chain carries TRBV2 and TRBJ1-2, with a tentative D call TRBD1 (5 bases). The CDR3, as DNA: TGTGCCAGCAGTGAAAGAGGGGAGGGCTGGGGCTACACCTTC. Translation: CASSERGEGWGYTF.